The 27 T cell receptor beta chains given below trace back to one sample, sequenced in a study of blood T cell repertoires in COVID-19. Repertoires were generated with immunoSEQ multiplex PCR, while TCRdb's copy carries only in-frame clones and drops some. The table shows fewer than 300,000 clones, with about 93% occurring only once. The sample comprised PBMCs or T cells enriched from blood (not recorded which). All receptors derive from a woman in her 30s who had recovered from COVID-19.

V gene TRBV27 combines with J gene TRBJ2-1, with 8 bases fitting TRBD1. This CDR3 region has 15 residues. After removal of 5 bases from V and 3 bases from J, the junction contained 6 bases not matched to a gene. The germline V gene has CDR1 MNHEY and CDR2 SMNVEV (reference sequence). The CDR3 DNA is TGTGCCAGCAGTCAGGACAGGGTGGGCTACAATGAGCAGTTCTTC. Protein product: CASSQDRVGYNEQFF.

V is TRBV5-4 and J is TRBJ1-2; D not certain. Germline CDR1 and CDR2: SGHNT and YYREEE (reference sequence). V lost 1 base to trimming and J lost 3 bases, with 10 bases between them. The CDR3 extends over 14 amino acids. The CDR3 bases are TGTGCCAGCAGCTTGCAAACTGGGCACTATGGCTACACCTTC. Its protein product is CASSLQTGHYGYTF.

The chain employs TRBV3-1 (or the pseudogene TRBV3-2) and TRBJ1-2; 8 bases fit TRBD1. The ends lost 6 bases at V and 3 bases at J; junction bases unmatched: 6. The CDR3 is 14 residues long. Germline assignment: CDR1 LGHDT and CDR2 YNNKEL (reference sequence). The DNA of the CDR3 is TGTGCCAGCAGACTGACAGGGGACGACTATGGCTACACCTTC. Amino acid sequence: CASRLTGDDYGYTF.

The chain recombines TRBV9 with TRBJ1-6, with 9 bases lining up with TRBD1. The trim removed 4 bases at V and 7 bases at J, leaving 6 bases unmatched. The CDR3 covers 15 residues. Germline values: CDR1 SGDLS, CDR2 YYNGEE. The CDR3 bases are TGTGCCAGCAGCCCGGGACAGGGTATGAATTCACCCCTCCACTTT. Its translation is CASSPGQGMNSPLHF.

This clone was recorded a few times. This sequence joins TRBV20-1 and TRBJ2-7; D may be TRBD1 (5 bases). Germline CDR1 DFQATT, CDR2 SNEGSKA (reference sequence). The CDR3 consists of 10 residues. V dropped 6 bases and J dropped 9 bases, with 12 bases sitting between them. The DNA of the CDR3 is TGCAGTGCGAAAAACAGGTGGCAGTACTTC. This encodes CSAKNRWQYF.

CDR3: CASSPLWGPGQETQYF. Here the CDR3 DNA reads TGTGCCAGCAGCCCGTTGTGGGGGCCGGGGCAAGAGACCCAGTACTTC. The chain employs TRBV14 and TRBJ2-5, with a possible D match to TRBD1 (6 bases). Trimming left V 4 bases short and J 2 bases short, with 17 bases between. This CDR3 comprises 16 residues. Germline CDR1 reads SGHDN; CDR2 reads FVKESK.

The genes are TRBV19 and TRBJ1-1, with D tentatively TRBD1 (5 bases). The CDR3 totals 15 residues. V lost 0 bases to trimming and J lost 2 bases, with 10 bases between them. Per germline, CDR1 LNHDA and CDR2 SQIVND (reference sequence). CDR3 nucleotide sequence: TGTGCCAGTAGTATAGATGGGGGGGACAACACTGAAGCTTTCTTT. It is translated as CASSIDGGDNTEAFF.

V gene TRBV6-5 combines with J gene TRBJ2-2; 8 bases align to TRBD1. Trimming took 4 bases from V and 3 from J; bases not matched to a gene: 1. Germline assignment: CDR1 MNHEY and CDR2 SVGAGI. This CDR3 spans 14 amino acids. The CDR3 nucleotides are TGTGCCAGCAGTTTGACAGGGGACACCGGGGAGCTGTTTTTT. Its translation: CASSLTGDTGELFF.

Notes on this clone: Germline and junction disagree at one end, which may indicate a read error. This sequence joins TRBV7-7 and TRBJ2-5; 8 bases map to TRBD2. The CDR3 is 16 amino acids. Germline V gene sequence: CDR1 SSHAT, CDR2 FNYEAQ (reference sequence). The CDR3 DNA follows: TGTGCTAGCAGCTTAAGGGGTACACTAGCGGAAGAGACCCAGTACTTC. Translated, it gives CASSLRGTLAEETQYF. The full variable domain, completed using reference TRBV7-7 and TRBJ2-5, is GAGVSQSPRYKVTKRGQDVTLRCDPISSHATLYWYQQALGQGPEFLTYFNYEAQPDKSGLPSDRFSAERPEGSISTLTIQRTEQRDSAMYRCASSLRGTLAEETQYFGPGTRLLVL.

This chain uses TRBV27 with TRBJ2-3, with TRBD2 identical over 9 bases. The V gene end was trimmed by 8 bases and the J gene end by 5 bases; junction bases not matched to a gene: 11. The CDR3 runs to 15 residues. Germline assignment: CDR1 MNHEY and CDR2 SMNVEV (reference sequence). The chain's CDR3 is CASRFSSGRIDTQYF. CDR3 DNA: TGTGCCAGCCGCTTTTCGAGCGGGAGGATAGATACGCAGTATTTT.

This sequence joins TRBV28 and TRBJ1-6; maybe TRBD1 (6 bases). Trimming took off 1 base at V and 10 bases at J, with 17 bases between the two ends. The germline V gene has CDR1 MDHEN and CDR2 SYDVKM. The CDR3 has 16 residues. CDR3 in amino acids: CASSLLGGPGGSPLHF. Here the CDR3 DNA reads TGTGCCAGCAGTTTATTAGGGGGACCCGGTGGGTCACCCCTCCACTTT.

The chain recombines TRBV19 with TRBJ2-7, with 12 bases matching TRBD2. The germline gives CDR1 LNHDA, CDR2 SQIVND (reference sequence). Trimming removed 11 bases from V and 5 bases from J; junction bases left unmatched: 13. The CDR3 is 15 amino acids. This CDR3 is CASALLAGGPNEQYF. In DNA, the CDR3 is TGTGCCTCCGCTCTCCTAGCGGGAGGGCCGAACGAGCAGTACTTC.

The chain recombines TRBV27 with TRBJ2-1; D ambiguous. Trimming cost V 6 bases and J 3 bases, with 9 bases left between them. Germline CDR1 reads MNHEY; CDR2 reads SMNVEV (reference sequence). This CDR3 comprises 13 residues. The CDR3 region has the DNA TGTGCCAGCAGGCCGACGGGCTACAATGAGCAGTTCTTC. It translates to CASRPTGYNEQFF.

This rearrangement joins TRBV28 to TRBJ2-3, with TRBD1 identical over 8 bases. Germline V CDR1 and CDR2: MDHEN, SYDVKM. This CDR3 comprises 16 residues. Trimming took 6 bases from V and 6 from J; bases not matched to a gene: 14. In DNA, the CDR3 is TGTGCCAGCAGCAATACTGGACAGGGATACGGGGATACGCAGTATTTT. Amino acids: CASSNTGQGYGDTQYF.

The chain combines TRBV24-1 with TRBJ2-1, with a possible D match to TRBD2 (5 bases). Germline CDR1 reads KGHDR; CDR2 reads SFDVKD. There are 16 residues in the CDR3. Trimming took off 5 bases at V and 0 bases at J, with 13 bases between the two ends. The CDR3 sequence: CATSAKSGGSYNEQFF. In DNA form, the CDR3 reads TGTGCCACCAGTGCTAAAAGCGGAGGCTCCTACAATGAGCAGTTCTTC.

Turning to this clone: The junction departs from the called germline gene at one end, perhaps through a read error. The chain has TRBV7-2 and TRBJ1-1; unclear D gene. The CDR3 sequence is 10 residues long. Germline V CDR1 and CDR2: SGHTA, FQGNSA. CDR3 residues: CASSPPGIDF. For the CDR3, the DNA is TGTGCCAGCAGCCCCCCGGGGATTGACTTT.

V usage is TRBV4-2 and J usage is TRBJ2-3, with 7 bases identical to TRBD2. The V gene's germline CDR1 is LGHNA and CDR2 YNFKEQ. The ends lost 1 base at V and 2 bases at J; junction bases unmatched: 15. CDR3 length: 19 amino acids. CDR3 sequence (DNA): TGTGCCAGCAGCCAAGTGGGTCCAGGTGGGGAGGGGCCCACAGATACGCAGTATTTT. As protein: CASSQVGPGGEGPTDTQYF.

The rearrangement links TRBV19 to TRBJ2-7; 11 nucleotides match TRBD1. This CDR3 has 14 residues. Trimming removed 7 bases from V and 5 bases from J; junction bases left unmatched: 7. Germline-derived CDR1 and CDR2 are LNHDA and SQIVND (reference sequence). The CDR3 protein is CASNHGQGAHEQYF. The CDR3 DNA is TGTGCCAGTAACCATGGACAGGGGGCACACGAGCAGTACTTC.

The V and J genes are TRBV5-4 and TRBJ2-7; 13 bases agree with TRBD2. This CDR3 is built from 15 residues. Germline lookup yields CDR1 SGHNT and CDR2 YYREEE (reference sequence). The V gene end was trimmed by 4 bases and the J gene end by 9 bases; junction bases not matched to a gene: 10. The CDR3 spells CASSPGTSGEGRQYF. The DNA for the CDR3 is TGTGCCAGCAGCCCGGGGACTAGCGGGGAAGGTAGGCAGTACTTC. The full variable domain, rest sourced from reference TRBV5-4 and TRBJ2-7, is ETGVTQSPTHLIKTRGQQVTLRCSSQSGHNTVSWYQQALGQGPQFIFQYYREEENGRGNFPPRFSGLQFPNYSSELNVNALELDDSALYLCASSPGTSGEGRQYFGPGTRLTVT.

In DNA, the CDR3 is TGTGCCAGCAGCGGCAGATACAATGAGCAGTTCTTC. Translation gives CASSGRYNEQFF. The chain joins TRBV21-1 to TRBJ2-1; the table's D gene call, TRBD1, was not cross checked with the DNA. TRBV21-1 is reported as a pseudogene. The CDR3 runs 12 residues.

CDR3 in DNA: TGTGCCAGCAGCTTAGTTGGACTAGCGGGTCTCACCGGGGAGCTGTTTTTT. Translation: CASSLVGLAGLTGELFF. The genes are TRBV5-4 and TRBJ2-2, with 11 bases lining up with TRBD2. The V segment lost 2 bases and the J segment 4 bases; nucleotides outside the gene matches: 7. Germline assignment: CDR1 SGHNT and CDR2 YYREEE (reference sequence). The CDR3 has 17 amino acids.

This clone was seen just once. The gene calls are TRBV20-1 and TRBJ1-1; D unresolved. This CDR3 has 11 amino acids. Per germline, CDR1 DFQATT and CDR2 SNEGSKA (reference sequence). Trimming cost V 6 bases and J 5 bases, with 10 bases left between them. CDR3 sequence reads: CSAPRRTEAFF. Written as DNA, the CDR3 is TGCAGTGCGCCTCGTAGAACTGAAGCTTTCTTT.

CDR3 sequence (DNA): TGTGCCACCAGTGATAGCAGGGGGCTCCAAGAGACCCAGTACTTC. Protein product: CATSDSRGLQETQYF. The chain employs TRBV24-1 and TRBJ2-5; 8 nucleotides agree with TRBD1. Looked up from germline, CDR1 is KGHDR and CDR2 is SFDVKD. After removal of 3 bases from V and 1 base from J, the junction contained 3 bases not matched to a gene. The CDR3 totals 15 residues.

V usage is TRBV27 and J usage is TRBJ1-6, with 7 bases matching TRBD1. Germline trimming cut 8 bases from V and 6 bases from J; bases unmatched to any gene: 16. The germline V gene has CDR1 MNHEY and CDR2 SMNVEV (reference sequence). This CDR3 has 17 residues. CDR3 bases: TGTGCCAGCCGAACATGGGACAGCGCGCGCCCTAATTCACCCCTCCACTTT. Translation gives CASRTWDSARPNSPLHF.

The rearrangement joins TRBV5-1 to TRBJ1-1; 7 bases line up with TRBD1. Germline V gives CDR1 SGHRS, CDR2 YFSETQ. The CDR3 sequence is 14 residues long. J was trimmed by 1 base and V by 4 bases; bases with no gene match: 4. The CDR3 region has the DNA TGCGCCAGCAGCGGGGACAGATCGAACACTGAAGCTTTCTTT. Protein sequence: CASSGDRSNTEAFF. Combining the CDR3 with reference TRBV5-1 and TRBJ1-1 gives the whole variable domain KAGVTQTPRYLIKTRGQQVTLSCSPISGHRSVSWYQQTPGQGLQFLFEYFSETQRNKGNFPGRFSGRQFSNSRSEMNVSTLELGDSALYLCASSGDRSNTEAFFGQGTRLTVV.

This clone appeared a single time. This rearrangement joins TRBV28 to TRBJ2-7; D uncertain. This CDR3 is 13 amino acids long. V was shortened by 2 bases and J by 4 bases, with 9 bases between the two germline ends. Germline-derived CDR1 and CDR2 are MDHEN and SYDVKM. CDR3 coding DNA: TGTGCCAGCAGTTTAGATCTCGGGTACGAGCAGTACTTC. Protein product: CASSLDLGYEQYF.

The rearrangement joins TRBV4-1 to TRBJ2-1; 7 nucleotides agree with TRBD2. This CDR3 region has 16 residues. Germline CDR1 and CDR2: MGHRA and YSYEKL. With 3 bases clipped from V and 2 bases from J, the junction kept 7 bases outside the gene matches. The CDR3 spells CASSHTGLGTYNEQFF. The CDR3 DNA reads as TGCGCCAGCAGCCACACAGGACTAGGGACCTACAATGAGCAGTTCTTC.